This T cell receptor (beta chain) was identified during a study of T cell repertoires in cytomegalovirus infection. TCRdb independently ran MiXCR on the reads; one entry per CDR3 protein. The sample gives about 76,000 distinct CDR3 sequences, roughly 3.7% of which show up once; around 4.9% is in the top ten. This clonotype was recorded at least ten times. Germline V CDR1 and CDR2: LNHDA, SQIVND (reference sequence). After removal of 5 bases from V and 4 bases from J, the junction contained 10 bases not matched to a gene. The CDR3 extends over 16 amino acids. This chain joins TRBV19 and TRBJ1-2, with 10 bases aligning to TRBD1. The sample comprised PBMCs. The receptor was isolated from a human donor in good health (CMV status not recorded). Some clones in this sample may be carry-over from other donors' samples. The CDR3 DNA follows: TGTGCCAGTAGTTCAACCGGGACAGGGGCCGGCTATGGCTACACCTTC. Its protein product is CASSSTGTGAGYGYTF.